This is a list of T cell receptor beta chains from one sample in a study of OX40 agonist ivuxolimab in advanced cancers. Sequenced by immunoSEQ multiplex PCR; TCRdb stores in-frame clones only, minus some. The table records some 83,000 clones, 80% to 90% of them present only once. Sample: CD4+ or CD8+ T cells sorted from blood, taken in a trial of the OX40 agonist ivuxolimab. These receptors were obtained from an adult with an advanced solid tumor such as melanoma, head and neck, liver or kidney cancer. Each CDR3 is given with its conserved first and last residue. The D gene is left open where the match is weak. The size of a clone is reported for some rows only, either as once, few or many, or as a class for expanded clones.

v_call d_call cdr3_length clone_size cdr3_aa
TRBV4-2 TRBD2 19 - CASSRQPSGSRSRTDTQYF
TRBV4-2 - 14 - CASSRGTENTEAFF
TRBV9 - 13 few CASRRDTNYGYTF
TRBV6-5 - 11 - CASSLSDEAFF
TRBV27 - 16 - CASRIRGRVSTDTQYF
TRBV28 - 16 - CASSLLSGAFMGALHF
TRBV14 - 14 - CASSPWSNTGELFF
TRBV2 TRBD2 16 - CASKWTSGSSYNEQFF
TRBV2 TRBD1 16 - CASSERGTGVQETQYF
TRBV6-5 - 14 - CASRSIGTRYGYTF
TRBV7-8 TRBD2 14 - CASSLVASGYEQYF
TRBV18 - 14 - CASSIDGDNQPQHF
TRBV2 TRBD1 13 - CASSGQGVNEQYF
TRBV5-4 TRBD2 15 - CASSLRREYQQTQYF
TRBV30 - 13 - CAWSYSQNTEAFF
TRBV29-1 - 13 - CSALTDTNTEAFF
TRBV15 - 15 - CATSRDVLEGQPQHF
TRBV28 TRBD1 17 - CASSTGTGQGLGYGYTF
TRBV14 - 14 once CASSLTTAGNTIYF
TRBV19 - 12 - CASNNPVYGYTF
TRBV19 TRBD2 18 - CASSQGTSGPGGTDTQYF
TRBV11-2 - 14 - CASRAQAGYNEQFF
TRBV28 - 12 - CASRAGGYEQYF
TRBV2 - 12 - CVTSWGNYGYTF
TRBV29-1 TRBD1 12 - CSSRTGKVTQYF
TRBV6-4 - 14 - CASSDSGRGGRAFF
TRBV5-1 - 15 - CASSPHGGPGNEQFF